These 2 T cell receptor beta chains came from one sample sequenced in a study of blood T cell repertoires in COVID-19. Profiled with immunoSEQ multiplex PCR; TCRdb holds only in-frame clones, not every one. Of a few hundred thousand clones in the sample, 89% were seen once. The sequencing sample was made of peripheral blood. These TCRs come from a woman aged 25 to 39 with COVID-19, enrolled during active disease.

V usage is TRBV28 and J usage is TRBJ1-5, with D possibly being TRBD1 (6 bases). CDR3 size: 13 residues. V lost 6 bases, J lost 7 bases, and 13 bases lay in between. Germline V lookup: CDR1 MDHEN, CDR2 SYDVKM. The DNA of the CDR3 is TGTGCCAGCAGCTCCGACAGGAACCAGCCCCAGCATTTT. As protein: CASSSDRNQPQHF.

The gene calls are TRBV11-2 and TRBJ1-3; D might be TRBD1 (5 bases). Trimming took 1 base from V and 1 from J, leaving 11 bases between them. In germline, CDR1 is SGHAT, CDR2 FQNNGV. This CDR3 comprises 16 residues. CDR3 DNA: TGTGCCAGCAGCTTAGCACCGGGGGGATCTGGAAACACCATATATTTT. Amino acids: CASSLAPGGSGNTIYF.